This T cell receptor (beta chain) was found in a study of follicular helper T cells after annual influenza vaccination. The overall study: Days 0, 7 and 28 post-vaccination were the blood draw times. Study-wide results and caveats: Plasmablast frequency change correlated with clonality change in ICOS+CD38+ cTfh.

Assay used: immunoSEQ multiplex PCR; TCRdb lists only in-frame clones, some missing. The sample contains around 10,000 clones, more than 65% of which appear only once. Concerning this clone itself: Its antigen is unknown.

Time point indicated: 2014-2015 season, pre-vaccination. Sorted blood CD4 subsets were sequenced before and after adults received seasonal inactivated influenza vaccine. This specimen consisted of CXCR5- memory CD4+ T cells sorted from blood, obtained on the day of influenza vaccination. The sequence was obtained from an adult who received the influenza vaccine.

For the CDR3, the DNA is TGTGCCAGCTCACAACCGGGACACCTGAGGGAAAAACTGTTTTTT. Protein: CASSQPGHLREKLFF. The gene calls are TRBV18 and TRBJ1-4; tentatively, D is TRBD1 (6 bases). The CDR3 loop spans 15 amino acids. The germline V gene has CDR1 KGHSH and CDR2 LQKENI. V was shortened by 4 bases and J by 8 bases, with 17 bases between the two germline ends. The full variable domain, completed using reference TRBV18 and TRBJ1-4, is NAGVMQNPRHLVRRRGQEARLRCSPMKGHSHVYWYRQLPEEGLKFMVYLQKENIIDESGMPKERFSAEFPKEGPSILRIQQVVRGDSAAYFCASSQPGHLREKLFFGSGTQLSVL.